Below, one T cell receptor (beta chain) is given with its context. Its antigen is not identified. This record comes from a study of T cell responses to AZD1222 COVID-19 vaccine. Overall study context: Samples with a second dose at about 4 or about 12 weeks were pooled together. Study-wide results and limits: None of the repertoires were sampled until the peak T cell response had passed. Donors, mostly white British, included more females; clonal diversity was possibly underestimated. Baseline seropositives among AZD1222 recipients totaled only five or six.

Only in-frame clones appear in the TCRdb table, and some are missing; sequencing was by immunoSEQ multiplex PCR. Among over 100,000 clones, more than 85% were seen once, and the ten largest hold 2.4%. The CDR3 consists of 16 residues. Looked up from germline, CDR1 is SQVTM and CDR2 is ANQGSEA. Losses at the gene ends were 7 bases for V and 6 bases for J; bases not matched to a gene: 15. This chain joins TRBV29-1 and TRBJ1-1; 12 bases align to TRBD1. The sequences come from peripheral blood, collected on day 0 of AZD1222 vaccination. The clonotype originates from an adult in good health. The CDR3, as DNA: TGCAGCGCCCGATCCGGGACAGGGGGCGCTGGGGCTGAAGCTTTCTTT. The encoded protein is CSARSGTGGAGAEAFF. Filled out from reference TRBV29-1 and TRBJ1-1, the complete variable domain reads SAVISQKPSRDICQRGTSLTIQCQVDSQVTMMFWYRQQPGQSLTLIATANQGSEATYESGFVIDKFPISRPNLTFSTLTVSNMSPEDSSIYLCSARSGTGGAGAEAFFGQGTRLTVV.